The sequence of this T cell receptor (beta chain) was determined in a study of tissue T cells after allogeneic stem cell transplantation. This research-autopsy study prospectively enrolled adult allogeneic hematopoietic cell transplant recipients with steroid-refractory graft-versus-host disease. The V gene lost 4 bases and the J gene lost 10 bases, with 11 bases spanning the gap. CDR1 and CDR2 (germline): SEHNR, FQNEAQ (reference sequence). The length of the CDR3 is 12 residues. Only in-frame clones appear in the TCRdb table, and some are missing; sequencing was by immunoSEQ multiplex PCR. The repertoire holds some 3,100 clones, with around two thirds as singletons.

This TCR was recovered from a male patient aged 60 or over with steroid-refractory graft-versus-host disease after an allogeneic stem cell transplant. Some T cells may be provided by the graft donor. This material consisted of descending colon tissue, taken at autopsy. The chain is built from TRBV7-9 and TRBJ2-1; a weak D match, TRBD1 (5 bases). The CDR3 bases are TGTGCCAGCAGCTCACAGGACGGGGAGCAGTTCTTC. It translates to CASSSQDGEQFF.